This T cell receptor beta chain was sequenced for a study of cytomegalovirus exposure and HLA in healthy donors. The study, taken as a whole, reports: It was confirmed in vitro that a few of the CMV-associated chains were specific for CMV antigens. When a later analysis was performed, an Asian-associated ancestry cluster reportedly had fewer N-insertions than the roughly 640-donor mean. At a 0.05 false discovery rate, a later analysis found some 18,000 TCR beta sequences to be associated with HLA alleles.

Concerning this clone: Its antigen remains unidentified.

The CDR3 contains 14 residues. Looked up from germline, CDR1 is SNHLY and CDR2 is FYNNEI. V was pared by 8 bases and J by 4 bases, with 7 bases of the junction left unmatched. 13 Jbeta primers and 60 Vbeta primers were used for the PCR. Sequencing was performed with immunoSEQ multiplex PCR; in TCRdb, only in-frame clones are kept and a portion is missing. The sample has about 200,000 clones; 82% are singletons. Sequencing was performed on PBMCs. The V and J genes are TRBV2 and TRBJ2-1, with 8 nucleotides matching TRBD2. The clonotype comes from a boy aged 2-15 years in good health and CMV-seronegative. CDR3 sequence (DNA): TGTGCCAGCGGCCCCGGGGGGGGGTACAATGAGCAGTTCTTC. Protein: CASGPGGGYNEQFF.